The 29 T cell receptor beta chains below all came from one sample that was sequenced in a study of cytomegalovirus exposure and HLA in healthy donors. The PCR contained 60 Vbeta and 13 Jbeta primers. Produced via immunoSEQ multiplex PCR; TCRdb's table is partial and in-frame only. The sample shows about 140,000 clones, around 80% of them seen only once. The sequencing input was PBMCs. The receptors come from a man in his late teens or twenties in good health and CMV-seropositive.

The chain recombines TRBV30 with TRBJ1-2; D is perhaps TRBD1 (6 bases). Germline V gene sequence: CDR1 GTSNPN, CDR2 SVGIG (reference sequence). The V end was cut by 8 bases, the J end by 4 bases, with 17 bases between. The CDR3 contains 13 residues. Here the CDR3 DNA reads TGTGCCCTGGAGAGGGGGGGTTCCTATGGCTACACCTTC. Translating it yields CALERGGSYGYTF.

This clone has only a few counts. The rearrangement uses TRBV5-5 and TRBJ2-1; D is undetermined. CDR3 length: 16 residues. Trimming left V 0 bases short and J 4 bases short, with 14 bases between. Germline CDR1 and CDR2: SGHKS and YYEKEE (reference sequence). The DNA of the CDR3 is TGTGCCAGCAGCTTGGTGACTGGATCTACTTACAATGAGCAGTTCTTC. It specifies CASSLVTGSTYNEQFF.

This clone has just a few counts. The genes are TRBV5-1 and TRBJ1-2; maybe TRBD1 (6 bases). CDR1 is SGHRS, CDR2 YFSETQ, per germline. This CDR3 comprises 14 residues. V was trimmed by 4 bases and J by 3 bases, leaving 13 bases between them. CDR3 protein: CASSLRQADYGYTF. CDR3 nucleotides: TGCGCCAGCAGCCTCCGACAGGCGGACTATGGCTACACCTTC.

The sample holds one count of this clone. CDR3 sequence: CASTLNTEAFF. CDR3 nucleotides: TGTGCCAGCACCTTGAACACTGAAGCTTTCTTT. V is TRBV28 and J is TRBJ1-1; the D is unclear. The CDR3 length is 11 residues. Per the germline V gene, CDR1 is MDHEN and CDR2 is SYDVKM. V lost 7 bases, J lost 0 bases, and 3 bases lay in between.

The V and J genes are TRBV27 and TRBJ1-3; no firm D call. With 6 bases removed from V and 1 base from J, the gap between germline ends came to 7 bases. Germline assignment: CDR1 MNHEY and CDR2 SMNVEV (reference sequence). The CDR3 extends over 13 amino acids. In nucleotides, the CDR3 is TGTGCCAGCAGCCCCCATTCTGGAAACACCATATATTTT. This sequence encodes CASSPHSGNTIYF.

The V and J genes are TRBV28 and TRBJ1-5; D perhaps matches TRBD1 (5 bases). The CDR3 runs to 16 residues. Trimming shortened V by 5 bases and J by 2 bases, and 16 bases separated the two germline ends. Germline loops: CDR1 MDHEN, CDR2 SYDVKM. CDR3 in amino acids: CASSRKGRRGNQPQHF. CDR3 DNA: TGTGCCAGCAGTAGGAAGGGGCGCAGGGGCAATCAGCCCCAGCATTTT.

This clone was seen a few times. V usage is TRBV12-1 and J usage is TRBJ1-1. TRBV12-1 is marked as a pseudogene. The CDR3 has 16 residues. CDR3 sequence (DNA): TGTGCCAGCAGCCCGGGGAGGCGTGGGGATAACACTGAAGCTTTCTTT. It is translated as CASSPGRRGDNTEAFF.

A few counts support this clone. This chain links TRBV18 with TRBJ2-3; 9 bases are shared with TRBD2. Germline V CDR1 and CDR2: KGHSH, LQKENI. Germline trimming cut 4 bases from V and 3 bases from J; bases unmatched to any gene: 5. This CDR3 spans 15 amino acids. CDR3 sequence (DNA): TGTGCCAGCTCACTGACTAGCGGAGCTACAGATACGCAGTATTTT. Protein sequence: CASSLTSGATDTQYF. The variable domain in full, with the rest retrieved from reference TRBV18 and TRBJ2-3, is NAGVMQNPRHLVRRRGQEARLRCSPMKGHSHVYWYRQLPEEGLKFMVYLQKENIIDESGMPKERFSAEFPKEGPSILRIQQVVRGDSAAYFCASSLTSGATDTQYFGPGTRLTVL.

This clone was seen a handful of times. The chain uses TRBV5-1 and TRBJ1-5; TRBD1 agrees at 7 bases. This CDR3 has 15 residues. From germline, CDR1 is SGHRS and CDR2 YFSETQ. V shed 0 bases, J shed 4 bases, and the junction held 4 bases outside the gene matches. Here the CDR3 reads CASSLEGGGNQPQHF. The CDR3 DNA sequence: TGCGCCAGCAGCTTGGAAGGGGGCGGGAATCAGCCCCAGCATTTT.

This chain uses TRBV19 with TRBJ2-1; 11 bases map to TRBD2. The CDR3 is made up of 15 amino acids. Germline assignment: CDR1 LNHDA and CDR2 SQIVND (reference sequence). The J segment lost 8 bases and the V segment lost 6 bases, leaving 9 bases of the junction unmatched. The CDR3: CASRLAGAPGDEQFF. Written as DNA, the CDR3 is TGTGCCAGTAGACTAGCGGGAGCCCCGGGGGATGAGCAGTTCTTC.

This rearrangement joins TRBV5-1 to TRBJ2-1, with D possibly TRBD2 on 5 matching bases. Trimming cost V 0 bases and J 7 bases, with 14 bases left between them. The CDR3 has 15 amino acids. Germline loops: CDR1 SGHRS, CDR2 YFSETQ. The CDR3 sequence: CASSLATGSGNEQFF. In nucleotides, the CDR3 is TGCGCCAGCAGCTTGGCCACGGGGAGTGGGAATGAGCAGTTCTTC. The full variable domain, rest sourced from reference TRBV5-1 and TRBJ2-1, is KAGVTQTPRYLIKTRGQQVTLSCSPISGHRSVSWYQQTPGQGLQFLFEYFSETQRNKGNFPGRFSGRQFSNSRSEMNVSTLELGDSALYLCASSLATGSGNEQFFGPGTRLTVL.

This chain joins TRBV7-9 and TRBJ2-1; tentative D call: TRBD1 (6 bases). The CDR3 is 13 amino acids. The V gene's germline CDR1 is SEHNR and CDR2 FQNEAQ (reference sequence). Trimming left V 6 bases short and J 4 bases short, with 10 bases between. The CDR3 DNA sequence: TGTGCCAGCAGTAAGGACAGATACAATGAGCAGTTCTTC. Protein: CASSKDRYNEQFF.

V usage is TRBV7-2 and J usage is TRBJ2-3, with 8 bases that match TRBD1. CDR3 length equals 16 residues. The germline V gene encodes CDR1 SGHTA and CDR2 FQGNSA. With V trimmed by 3 bases and J by 0 bases, 5 bases remained unmatched. CDR3 region: CASSLGQVLSTDTQYF. For the CDR3, the DNA is TGTGCCAGCAGCTTGGGACAGGTCCTAAGCACAGATACGCAGTATTTT. The full variable domain, completed using reference TRBV7-2 and TRBJ2-3, is GAGVSQSPSNKVTEKGKDVELRCDPISGHTALYWYRQSLGQGLEFLIYFQGNSAPDKSGLPSDRFSAERTGGSVSTLTIQRTQQEDSAVYLCASSLGQVLSTDTQYFGPGTRLTVL.

This chain joins TRBV5-1 and TRBJ2-5; 12 bases map to TRBD2. CDR1 is SGHRS, CDR2 YFSETQ, per germline. The CDR3 loop spans 16 amino acids. V lost 4 bases to trimming and J lost 5 bases; unmatched junction nucleotides: 9. CDR3 loop: CASSLTSGSIQETQYF. Here the CDR3 DNA reads TGCGCCAGCAGCCTGACTAGCGGGAGTATACAGGAGACCCAGTACTTC.

This clone has just a few counts. The chain is built from TRBV11-2 and TRBJ2-1; TRBD2 agrees at 10 bases. V was clipped by 0 bases and J by 2 bases; unmatched bases: 4. Germline CDR1 SGHAT, CDR2 FQNNGV. The length of the CDR3 is 17 residues. The CDR3 DNA sequence: TGTGCCAGCAGCTTAGATCGGAGCGGGAGGGCCTACAATGAGCAGTTCTTC. Translating it yields CASSLDRSGRAYNEQFF.

The V and J genes are TRBV28 and TRBJ2-2, with 10 bases fitting TRBD1. The germline V gene has CDR1 MDHEN and CDR2 SYDVKM. Trimming at V came to 6 bases and at J to 7 bases, leaving 8 bases not matched to a gene. The CDR3 loop spans 15 amino acids. The DNA of the CDR3 is TGTGCCAGCAGGGAGACAGGGGGCTTAGTCGGGGAGCTGTTTTTT. Amino acids: CASRETGGLVGELFF.

The chain joins TRBV27 to TRBJ1-1; no clear D. The CDR3 covers 14 residues. Deletions cut 3 bases from V and 0 bases from J, with 8 bases between. Per germline, CDR1 MNHEY and CDR2 SMNVEV (reference sequence). The DNA of the CDR3 is TGTGCCAGCAGTTTTTCAACAGTGAACACTGAAGCTTTCTTT. This translates into CASSFSTVNTEAFF.

Of note for this clone: The junction differs from germline at one of its ends, possibly a read error. Additional DNA sequences in this sample encode the identical CDR3. The gene calls are TRBV9 and TRBJ1-4; D perhaps matches TRBD1 (6 bases). Per germline, CDR1 SGDLS and CDR2 YYNGEE. This CDR3 spans 14 amino acids. This CDR3 is CASSVGRGYEKLFF. For the CDR3, the DNA is TGCGCCAGCAGCGTTGGCAGGGGTTATGAAAAACTGTTTTTT. The full variable domain, rest sourced from reference TRBV9 and TRBJ1-4, is DSGVTQTPKHLITATGQRVTLRCSPRSGDLSVYWYQQSLDQGLQFLIQYYNGEERAKGNILERFSAQQFPDLHSELNLSSLELGDSALYFCASSVGRGYEKLFFGSGTQLSVL.

The V gene is TRBV18, the J gene TRBJ1-4, with D perhaps matching TRBD1 (6 bases). The CDR3 contains 15 residues. Germline CDR1 is KGHSH and CDR2 is LQKENI. V was clipped by 3 bases and J by 6 bases, with 14 bases between them. CDR3 in amino acids: CASSPRSGGHEKLFF. CDR3 in DNA: TGTGCCAGCTCACCCCGCTCGGGGGGCCATGAAAAACTGTTTTTT.

The chain has TRBV19 and TRBJ2-5; 7 nucleotides align to TRBD1. The V gene's germline CDR1 is LNHDA and CDR2 SQIVND (reference sequence). V was pared by 10 bases and J by 7 bases, with 9 bases of the junction left unmatched. This CDR3 region has 12 residues. The CDR3 DNA sequence: TGTGCCACAACAGGACAGGACACGACCCAGTACTTC. This encodes CATTGQDTTQYF.

The J gene is TRBJ1-1, the V gene TRBV5-1; D unresolved. Germline values: CDR1 SGHRS, CDR2 YFSETQ. This CDR3 has 13 residues. V lost 4 bases, J lost 2 bases, and 9 bases lay in between. CDR3 sequence: CASSPLGNTEAFF. CDR3 bases: TGCGCCAGCAGCCCTCTAGGAAACACTGAAGCTTTCTTT.

The chain couples TRBV5-1 to TRBJ2-4, with 7 bases aligning to TRBD1. Germline CDR1 and CDR2: SGHRS and YFSETQ. The CDR3 loop spans 14 amino acids. V lost 0 bases, J lost 5 bases, and 2 bases stayed unmatched. The CDR3 DNA reads as TGCGCCAGCAGCTTGGGGGACAGAGAAAACATTCAGTACTTC. Translated, it gives CASSLGDRENIQYF. Full variable domain (remainder filled in from reference TRBV5-1 and TRBJ2-4): KAGVTQTPRYLIKTRGQQVTLSCSPISGHRSVSWYQQTPGQGLQFLFEYFSETQRNKGNFPGRFSGRQFSNSRSEMNVSTLELGDSALYLCASSLGDRENIQYFGAGTRLSVL.

This sequence joins TRBV27 and TRBJ1-5; 8 positions agree with TRBD1. The CDR3 has 15 amino acids. CDR1 and CDR2 (germline): MNHEY, SMNVEV (reference sequence). The junction had 4 bases not matched to a gene; V was cut back by 6 bases and J by 0 bases. The CDR3 spells CASRPTGASNQPQHF. CDR3 coding DNA: TGTGCCAGCAGGCCGACAGGGGCTAGCAATCAGCCCCAGCATTTT.

The table lists this clone with a few counts. This chain connects TRBV19 to TRBJ2-3, with unresolved D. V lost 5 bases to trimming and J lost 1 base, with 10 bases between them. CDR3 length: 14 amino acids. The V gene's germline CDR1 is LNHDA and CDR2 SQIVND (reference sequence). Written as DNA, the CDR3 is TGTGCCAGTAGTTCCGGTCAGGGCACAGATACGCAGTATTTT. It specifies CASSSGQGTDTQYF.

The genes are TRBV6-5 and TRBJ2-5; tentatively, D is TRBD1 (6 bases). CDR1 and CDR2 from the germline V gene are MNHEY and SVGAGI. V was pared by 6 bases and J by 0 bases, with 8 bases between. The length of the CDR3 is 13 residues. The CDR3 region is CASRDRNQETQYF. The CDR3 nucleotides are TGTGCCAGCAGGGACAGAAACCAAGAGACCCAGTACTTC.

Details on this clone: A junction boundary mismatches the germline segment, possibly from a read error. The identical CDR3 is also encoded by other nucleotide sequences in the sample. This sequence joins TRBV5-1 and TRBJ1-4; 9 nucleotides match TRBD1. Germline V lookup: CDR1 SGHRS, CDR2 YFSETQ. This CDR3 spans 15 amino acids. CDR3 in DNA: TGCGCCAGCAGTAATCCGGGACAGGGACGTGAAAAATTGTTTTTT. Protein: CASSNPGQGREKLFF.

The chain recombines TRBV5-1 with TRBJ1-1; no clear D gene. Looked up from germline, CDR1 is SGHRS and CDR2 is YFSETQ. Between the trimmed V and J ends, which lost 0 bases and 7 bases, there was a span of 13 bases. The CDR3 length is 14 residues. The CDR3 DNA sequence: TGCGCCAGCAGCTTGGTGGTTGAGAGGGTTGAAGCTTTCTTT. Translation gives CASSLVVERVEAFF.

The chain links TRBV5-1 to TRBJ1-5, with D possibly matching TRBD1 (5 bases). The CDR3 has 15 residues. Germline CDR1 and CDR2: SGHRS and YFSETQ. V dropped 4 bases and J dropped 7 bases, with 18 bases sitting between them. The CDR3 DNA is TGCGCCAGCAGCCTAAGTTCAGGGAGGAACCAGCCCCAGCATTTT. It yields the protein CASSLSSGRNQPQHF.

The chain is built from TRBV4-2 and TRBJ2-5; TRBD2 agrees at 10 bases. This CDR3 is built from 17 residues. V was pared by 0 bases and J by 5 bases, with 9 bases of the junction left unmatched. Germline CDR1 reads LGHNA; CDR2 reads YNFKEQ. Written as DNA, the CDR3 is TGTGCCAGCAGCCAAGAGGGGGGAGCTAGCGGGAGTGAGACCCAGTACTTC. It specifies CASSQEGGASGSETQYF.